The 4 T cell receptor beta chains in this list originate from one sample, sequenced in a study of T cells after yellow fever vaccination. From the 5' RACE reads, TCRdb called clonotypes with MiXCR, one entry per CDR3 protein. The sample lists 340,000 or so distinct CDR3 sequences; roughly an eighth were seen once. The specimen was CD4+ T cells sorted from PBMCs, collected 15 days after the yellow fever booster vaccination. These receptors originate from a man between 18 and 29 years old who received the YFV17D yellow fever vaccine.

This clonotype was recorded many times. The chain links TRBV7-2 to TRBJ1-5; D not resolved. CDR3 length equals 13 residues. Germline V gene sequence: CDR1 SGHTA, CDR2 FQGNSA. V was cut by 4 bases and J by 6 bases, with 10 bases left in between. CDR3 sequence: CASSSDRGQPQHF. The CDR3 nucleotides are TGTGCCAGCAGCTCAGACCGGGGTCAGCCCCAGCATTTT.

This chain's CDR3 is CASSQTGGVSTDTQYF. DNA for the CDR3: TGCGCCAGCAGCCAAACCGGGGGGGTTAGCACAGATACGCAGTATTTT. This chain joins TRBV5-1 and TRBJ2-3; 8 bases match TRBD2. The CDR3 spans 16 residues. V lost 4 bases to trimming and J lost 0 bases; unmatched junction nucleotides: 7. The germline V gene has CDR1 SGHRS and CDR2 YFSETQ.

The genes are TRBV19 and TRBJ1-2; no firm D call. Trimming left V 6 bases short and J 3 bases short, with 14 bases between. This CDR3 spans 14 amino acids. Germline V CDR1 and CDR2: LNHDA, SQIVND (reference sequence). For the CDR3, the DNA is TGTGCCAGTAGGCTCAAAGGCGGGGACTATGGCTACACCTTC. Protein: CASRLKGGDYGYTF.

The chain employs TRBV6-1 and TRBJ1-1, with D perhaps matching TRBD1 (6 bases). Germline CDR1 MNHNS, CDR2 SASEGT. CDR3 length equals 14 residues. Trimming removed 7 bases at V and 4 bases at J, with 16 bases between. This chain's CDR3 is CASTFDRSGTEAFF. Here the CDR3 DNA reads TGTGCCAGCACTTTCGACAGGAGTGGCACTGAAGCTTTCTTT.